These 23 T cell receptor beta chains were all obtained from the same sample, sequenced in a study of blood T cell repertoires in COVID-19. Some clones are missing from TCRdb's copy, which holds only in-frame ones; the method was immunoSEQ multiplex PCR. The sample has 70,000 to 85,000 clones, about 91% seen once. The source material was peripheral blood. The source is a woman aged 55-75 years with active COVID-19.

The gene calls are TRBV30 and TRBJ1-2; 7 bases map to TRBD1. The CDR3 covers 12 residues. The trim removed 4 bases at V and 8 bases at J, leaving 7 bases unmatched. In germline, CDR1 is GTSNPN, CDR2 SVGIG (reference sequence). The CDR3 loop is CAWTTGSGGYTF. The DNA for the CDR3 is TGTGCCTGGACGACAGGGTCGGGGGGCTACACCTTC.

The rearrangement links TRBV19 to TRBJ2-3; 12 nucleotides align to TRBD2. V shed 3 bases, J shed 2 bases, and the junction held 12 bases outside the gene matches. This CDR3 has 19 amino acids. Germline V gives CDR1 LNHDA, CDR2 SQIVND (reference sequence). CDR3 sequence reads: CASSIPYGLAGRPTDTQYF. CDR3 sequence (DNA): TGTGCCAGTAGTATCCCCTACGGACTAGCGGGAAGACCCACAGATACGCAGTATTTT.

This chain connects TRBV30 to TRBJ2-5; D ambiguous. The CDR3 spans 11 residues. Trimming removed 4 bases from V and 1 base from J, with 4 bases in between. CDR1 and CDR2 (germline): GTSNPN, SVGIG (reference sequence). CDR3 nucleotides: TGTGCCTGGACACTCCAAGAGACCCAGTACTTC. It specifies CAWTLQETQYF. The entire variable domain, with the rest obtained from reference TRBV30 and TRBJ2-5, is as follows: SQTIHQWPATLVQPVGSPLSLECTVEGTSNPNLYWYRQAAGRGLQLLFYSVGIGQISSEVPQNLSASRPQDRQFILSSKKLLLSDSGFYLCAWTLQETQYFGPGTRLLVL.

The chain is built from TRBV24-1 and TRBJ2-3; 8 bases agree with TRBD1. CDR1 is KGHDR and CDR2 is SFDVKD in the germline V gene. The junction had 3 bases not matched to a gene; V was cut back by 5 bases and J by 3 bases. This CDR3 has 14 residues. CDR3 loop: CATSGQGRTDTQYF. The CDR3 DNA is TGTGCCACCAGTGGACAGGGGAGGACAGATACGCAGTATTTT.

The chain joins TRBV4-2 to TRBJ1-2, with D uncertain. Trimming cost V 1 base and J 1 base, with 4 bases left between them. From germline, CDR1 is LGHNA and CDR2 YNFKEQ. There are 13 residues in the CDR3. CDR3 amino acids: CASSQASNYGYTF. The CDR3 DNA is TGTGCCAGCAGCCAAGCCAGTAACTATGGCTACACCTTC.

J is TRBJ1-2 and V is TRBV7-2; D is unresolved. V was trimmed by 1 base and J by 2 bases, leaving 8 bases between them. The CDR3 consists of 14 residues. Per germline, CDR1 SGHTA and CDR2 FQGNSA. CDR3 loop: CASSLVEGNYGYTF. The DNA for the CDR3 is TGTGCCAGCAGCTTAGTAGAGGGAAACTATGGCTACACCTTC.

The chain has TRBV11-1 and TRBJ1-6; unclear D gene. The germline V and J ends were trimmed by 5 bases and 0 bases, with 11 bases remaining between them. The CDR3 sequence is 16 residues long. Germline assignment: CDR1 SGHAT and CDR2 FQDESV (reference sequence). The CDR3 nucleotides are TGTGCCAGCAGCACCAGAGGGAGCTCCTATAATTCACCCCTCCACTTT. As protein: CASSTRGSSYNSPLHF.

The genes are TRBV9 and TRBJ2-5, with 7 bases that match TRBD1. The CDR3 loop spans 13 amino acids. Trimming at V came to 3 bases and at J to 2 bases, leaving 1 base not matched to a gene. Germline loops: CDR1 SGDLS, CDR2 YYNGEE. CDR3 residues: CASSAGQQETQYF. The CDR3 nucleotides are TGTGCCAGCAGCGCGGGACAGCAAGAGACCCAGTACTTC.

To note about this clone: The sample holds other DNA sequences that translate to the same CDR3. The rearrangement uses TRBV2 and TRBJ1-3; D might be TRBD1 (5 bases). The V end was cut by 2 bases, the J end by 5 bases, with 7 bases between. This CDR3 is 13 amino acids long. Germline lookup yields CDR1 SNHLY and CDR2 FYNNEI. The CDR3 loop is CASSERQRNTIYF. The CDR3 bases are TGTGCCAGCAGTGAAAGACAGCGAAACACCATATATTTT.

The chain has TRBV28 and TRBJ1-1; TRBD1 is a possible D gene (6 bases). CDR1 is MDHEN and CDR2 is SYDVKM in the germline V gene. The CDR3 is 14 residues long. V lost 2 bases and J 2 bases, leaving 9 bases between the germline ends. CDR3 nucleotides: TGTGCCAGCAGTTTACTGGACAGAAACACTGAAGCTTTCTTT. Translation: CASSLLDRNTEAFF.

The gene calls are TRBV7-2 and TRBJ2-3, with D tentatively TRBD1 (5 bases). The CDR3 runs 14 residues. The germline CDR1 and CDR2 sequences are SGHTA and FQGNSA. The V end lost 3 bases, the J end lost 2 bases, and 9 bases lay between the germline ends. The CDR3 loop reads CASSLDTNTDTQYF. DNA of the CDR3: TGTGCCAGCAGCTTGGACACCAACACAGATACGCAGTATTTT.

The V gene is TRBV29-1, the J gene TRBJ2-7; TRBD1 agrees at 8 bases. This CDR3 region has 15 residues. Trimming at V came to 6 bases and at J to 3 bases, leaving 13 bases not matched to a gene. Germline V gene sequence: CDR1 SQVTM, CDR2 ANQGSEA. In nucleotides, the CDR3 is TGCAGCGTCACTTCGACAGGGGATAAACTCTACGAGCAGTACTTC. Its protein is CSVTSTGDKLYEQYF.

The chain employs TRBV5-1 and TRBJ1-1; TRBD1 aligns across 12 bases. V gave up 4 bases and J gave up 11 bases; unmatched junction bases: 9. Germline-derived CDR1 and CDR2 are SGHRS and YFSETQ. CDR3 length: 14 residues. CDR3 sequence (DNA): TGCGCCAGCAGCACGTGGGGACAGGGGGCTATTGCTTTCTTT. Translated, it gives CASSTWGQGAIAFF.

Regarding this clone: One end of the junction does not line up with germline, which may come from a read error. CDR3: CASSFVSDNEQFF. CDR3 coding DNA: TGTGCCAGCAGTTTCGTCTCCGACAATGAGCAGTTCTTC. The J gene is TRBJ2-1, the V gene TRBV28, with D uncertain. Germline V gene lookup returns CDR1 MDHEN and CDR2 SYDVKM. The CDR3 has 13 amino acids.

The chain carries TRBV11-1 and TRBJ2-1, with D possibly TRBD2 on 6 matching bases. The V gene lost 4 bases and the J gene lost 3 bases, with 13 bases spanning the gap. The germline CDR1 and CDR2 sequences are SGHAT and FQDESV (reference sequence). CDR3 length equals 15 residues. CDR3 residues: CASSSPGGYYNEQFF. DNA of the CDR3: TGTGCCAGCAGCTCCCCCGGGGGATACTACAATGAGCAGTTCTTC.

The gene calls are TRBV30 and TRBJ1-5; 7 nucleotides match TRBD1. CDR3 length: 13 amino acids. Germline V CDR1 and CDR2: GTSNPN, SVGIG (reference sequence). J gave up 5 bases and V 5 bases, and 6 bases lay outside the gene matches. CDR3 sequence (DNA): TGTGCCTGGCGACCAGACAGGGATCAGCCCCAGCATTTT. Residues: CAWRPDRDQPQHF.

Written as DNA, the CDR3 is TGCGCCAGCAGCTTGGAAAGGGGAAACACTGAAGCTTTCTTT. Protein: CASSLERGNTEAFF. The rearrangement links TRBV5-1 to TRBJ1-1; perhaps TRBD1 as D (5 bases). V was clipped by 0 bases and J by 2 bases, with 8 bases between them. Looked up from germline, CDR1 is SGHRS and CDR2 is YFSETQ. This CDR3 has 14 amino acids.

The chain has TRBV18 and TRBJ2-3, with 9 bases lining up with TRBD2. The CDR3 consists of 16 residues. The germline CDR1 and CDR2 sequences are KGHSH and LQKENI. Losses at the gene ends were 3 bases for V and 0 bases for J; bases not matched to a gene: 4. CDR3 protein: CASSPLAGRSTDTQYF. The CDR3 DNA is TGTGCCAGCTCACCCCTAGCGGGACGAAGCACAGATACGCAGTATTTT.

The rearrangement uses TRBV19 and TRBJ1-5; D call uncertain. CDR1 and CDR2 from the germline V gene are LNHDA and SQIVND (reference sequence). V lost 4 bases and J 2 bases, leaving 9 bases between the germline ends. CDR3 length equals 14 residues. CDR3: CASSKAGGNQPQHF. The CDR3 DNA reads TGTGCCAGTAGTAAAGCCGGTGGCAATCAGCCCCAGCATTTT. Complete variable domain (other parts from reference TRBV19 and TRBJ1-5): DGGITQSPKYLFRKEGQNVTLSCEQNLNHDAMYWYRQDPGQGLRLIYYSQIVNDFQKGDIAEGYSVSREKKESFPLTVTSAQKNPTAFYLCASSKAGGNQPQHFGDGTRLSIL.

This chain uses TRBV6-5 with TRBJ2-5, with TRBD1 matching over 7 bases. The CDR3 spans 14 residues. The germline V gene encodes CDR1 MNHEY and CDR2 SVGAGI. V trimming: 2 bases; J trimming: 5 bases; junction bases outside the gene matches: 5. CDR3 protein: CASSYTTGDETQYF. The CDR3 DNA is TGTGCCAGCAGTTACACCACAGGGGACGAGACCCAGTACTTC.

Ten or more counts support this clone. CDR3 in amino acids: CASSLGTGNEKLFF. The CDR3 region has the DNA TGTGCCAGCAGCCTTGGGACAGGGAATGAAAAACTGTTTTTT. V is TRBV7-2 and J is TRBJ1-4; 9 nucleotides match TRBD1. V was clipped by 5 bases and J by 5 bases; unmatched bases: 3. Germline values: CDR1 SGHTA, CDR2 FQGNSA. The CDR3 is made up of 14 amino acids.

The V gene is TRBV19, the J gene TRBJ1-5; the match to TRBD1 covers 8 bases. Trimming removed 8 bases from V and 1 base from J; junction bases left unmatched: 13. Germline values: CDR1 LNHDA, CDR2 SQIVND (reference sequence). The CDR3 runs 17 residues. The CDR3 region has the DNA TGTGCCAGTCGTCCCGGACAGGGTTTTCTAAGCAATCAGCCCCAGCATTTT. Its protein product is CASRPGQGFLSNQPQHF.

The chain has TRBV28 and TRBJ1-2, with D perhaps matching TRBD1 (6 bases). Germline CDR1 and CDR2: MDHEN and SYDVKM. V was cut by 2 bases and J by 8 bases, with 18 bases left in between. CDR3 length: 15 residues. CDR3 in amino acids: CASSLNRRQAGGYTF. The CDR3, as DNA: TGTGCCAGCAGTTTAAACCGGCGACAGGCCGGAGGCTACACCTTC.